This T cell receptor beta chain comes out of a study of long-term antiretroviral therapy in people with HIV. This clone was observed once. The antigen is undetermined. At survey level, the immunoSEQ assay was run in its v3.0 version. Clones were read by immunoSEQ multiplex PCR, and TCRdb kept only the in-frame ones, dropping some. The sample comprises roughly 25,000 clones, 90% to 95% of which are singletons, and about 9% rests with the top ten. This CDR3 has 14 residues. Germline V lookup: CDR1 SGHTA, CDR2 FQGNSA. The V and J ends lost 4 bases and 2 bases respectively, with 12 bases between them. Study observations and caveats: Control repertoires displayed wider CDR3 length ranges than the HIV repertoires.

The chain is built from TRBV7-2 and TRBJ2-7, with D hard to call. The TCR originated in a woman aged 40 to 50 with HIV. The sample consisted of unsorted PBMCs, taken 7.6 years after starting antiretroviral therapy. CDR3 loop: CASSSTPGPYEQYF. The CDR3 DNA follows: TGTGCCAGCAGCTCCACCCCGGGTCCCTACGAGCAGTACTTC.